This T cell receptor (beta chain) was recovered during a study of Graves' ophthalmopathy and Graves' hyperthyroidism. Turning to the study itself: No progression to ophthalmopathy over 18 months defined stable hyperthyroidism.

Whole-study results and caveats: The majority of expanded thyroid clonotypes above 0.001 frequency also occurred in blood.

Aged 18 to 65, the patients with hyperthyroidism had under 2 months' duration and were newly diagnosed. Excluded: other autoimmune disease, uncontrolled infection, pregnancy or lactation. About this clonotype: The antigen is unknown.

Germline trimming cut 0 bases from V and 0 bases from J; bases unmatched to any gene: 11. The CDR3 spans 19 residues. CDR1 and CDR2 (germline): SQVTM, ANQGSEA. RNA transcripts yielded amplified TCR beta CDR3 regions. Amplification began with first-round RT-PCR using HTBI primers, then second-round multiplex PCR was performed. TCRdb re-analysed the multiplex PCR reads in MiXCR, keeping a single row per CDR3 protein. This table holds about 550,000 distinct CDR3 sequences, 39% found once. Sequencing used peripheral blood or thyroid tissue (not recorded which). The rearrangement uses TRBV29-1 and TRBJ2-5; 12 bases are a match to TRBD1. The receptor's source is an adult man with Graves' hyperthyroidism. CDR3 nucleotide sequence: TGCAGCGTTGAAGATCTTCAAGGGTGGGACAGGGGGCACCAAGAGACCCAGTACTTC. Translation gives CSVEDLQGWDRGHQETQYF.